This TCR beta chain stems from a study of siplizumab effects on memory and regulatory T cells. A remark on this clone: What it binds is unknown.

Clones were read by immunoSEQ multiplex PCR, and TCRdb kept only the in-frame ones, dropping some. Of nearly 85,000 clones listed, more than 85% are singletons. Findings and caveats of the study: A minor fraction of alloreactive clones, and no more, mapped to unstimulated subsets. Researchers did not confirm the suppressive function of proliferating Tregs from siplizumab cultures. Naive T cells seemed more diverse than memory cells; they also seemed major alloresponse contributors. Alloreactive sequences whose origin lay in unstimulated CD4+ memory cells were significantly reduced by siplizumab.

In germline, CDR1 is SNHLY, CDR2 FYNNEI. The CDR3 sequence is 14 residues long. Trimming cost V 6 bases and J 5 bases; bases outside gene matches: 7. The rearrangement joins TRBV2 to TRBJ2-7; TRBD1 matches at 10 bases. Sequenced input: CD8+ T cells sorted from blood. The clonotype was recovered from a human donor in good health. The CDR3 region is CASRRQGAVDEQYF. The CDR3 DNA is TGTGCCAGCAGGAGACAGGGGGCTGTGGACGAGCAGTACTTC.